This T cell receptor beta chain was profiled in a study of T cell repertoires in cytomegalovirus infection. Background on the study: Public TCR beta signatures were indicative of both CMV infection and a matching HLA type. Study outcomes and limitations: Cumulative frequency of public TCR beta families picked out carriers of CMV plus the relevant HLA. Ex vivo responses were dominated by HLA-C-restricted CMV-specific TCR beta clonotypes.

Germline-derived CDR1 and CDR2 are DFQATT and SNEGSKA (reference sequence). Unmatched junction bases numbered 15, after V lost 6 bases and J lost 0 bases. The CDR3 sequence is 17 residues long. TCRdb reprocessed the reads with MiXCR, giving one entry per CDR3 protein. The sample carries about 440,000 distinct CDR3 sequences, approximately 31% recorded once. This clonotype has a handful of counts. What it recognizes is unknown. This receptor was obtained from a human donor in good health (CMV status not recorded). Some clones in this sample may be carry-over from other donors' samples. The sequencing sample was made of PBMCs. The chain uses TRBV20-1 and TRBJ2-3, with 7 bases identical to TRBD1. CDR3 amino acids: CSATDPSTGSSTDTQYF. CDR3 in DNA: TGCAGTGCGACTGACCCTTCGACAGGGTCTAGCACAGATACGCAGTATTTT.